This entry lists 28 T cell receptor beta chains sequenced from one sample in a study of PD-1 blockade in classical Hodgkin lymphoma. Repertoires were generated with immunoSEQ multiplex PCR, while TCRdb's copy carries only in-frame clones and drops some. Among 98,000 or so clones, 70% to 90% were seen once, and the ten largest hold just under 20%. All trial patients relapsed after autologous stem cell transplantation. The material was peripheral blood mononuclear cells (PBMCs), obtained before the second cycle of nivolumab. The receptors stem from a human donor with classical Hodgkin lymphoma.

The genes are TRBV19 and TRBJ1-5, with D possibly matching TRBD1 (6 bases). V lost 5 bases to trimming and J lost 1 base, with 12 bases between them. Germline V gives CDR1 LNHDA, CDR2 SQIVND (reference sequence). This CDR3 spans 15 amino acids. As DNA, the CDR3 is TGTGCCAGTAGTCACGGGGGCTTAAGCAATCAGCCCCAGCATTTT. Amino acid sequence: CASSHGGLSNQPQHF.

The chain employs TRBV4-2 and TRBJ1-2, with D possibly being TRBD1 (5 bases). Trimming took off 0 bases at V and 3 bases at J, with 14 bases between the two ends. CDR1 is LGHNA, CDR2 YNFKEQ, per germline. This CDR3 comprises 16 residues. The CDR3 DNA sequence: TGTGCCAGCAGCCAAGAAGAATACGACAGCCACTATGGCTACACCTTC. Protein sequence: CASSQEEYDSHYGYTF.

The chain carries TRBV13 and TRBJ2-2, with unresolved D. Germline loops: CDR1 PRHDT, CDR2 FYEKMQ (reference sequence). The CDR3 has 12 amino acids. Trimming removed 4 bases from V and 5 bases from J, with 5 bases in between. The DNA for the CDR3 is TGTGCCAGCAGCTCTCGGACCGGGGAGCTGTTTTTT. Protein sequence: CASSSRTGELFF.

This clone was detected only a few times. The rearrangement links TRBV10-3 to TRBJ2-5; 9 bases agree with TRBD1. V gave up 6 bases and J gave up 5 bases; unmatched junction bases: 7. This CDR3 comprises 14 residues. Per germline, CDR1 ENHRY and CDR2 SYGVKD. The CDR3 DNA is TGTGCCATCAGCGCCGGGACAGGGAGGGAGACCCAGTACTTC. It is translated as CAISAGTGRETQYF.

This rearrangement joins TRBV10-3 to TRBJ2-5; 9 bases are a match to TRBD1. With 3 bases clipped from V and 5 bases from J, the junction kept 7 bases outside the gene matches. This CDR3 has 15 residues. The germline gives CDR1 ENHRY, CDR2 SYGVKD. The CDR3: CAISDGQGIGETQYF. The DNA for the CDR3 is TGTGCCATCAGTGATGGACAGGGGATAGGGGAGACCCAGTACTTC.

The V gene is TRBV6-1, the J gene TRBJ1-2; maybe TRBD1 (6 bases). The V gene lost 6 bases and the J gene lost 1 base, with 12 bases spanning the gap. CDR3 length equals 14 residues. Looked up from germline, CDR1 is MNHNS and CDR2 is SASEGT. CDR3 bases: TGTGCCAGCAGCCCGGGACATCTTAACTATGGCTACACCTTC. Its protein is CASSPGHLNYGYTF.

The V gene is TRBV7-8, the J gene TRBJ2-1; no definite D call. The CDR3 is made up of 13 amino acids. V lost 6 bases to trimming and J lost 3 bases, with 9 bases between them. The germline CDR1 and CDR2 sequences are SGHVS and FQNEAQ. The CDR3 region is CASSAELYNEQFF. CDR3 DNA: TGTGCCAGCAGTGCGGAGCTCTACAATGAGCAGTTCTTC.

The chain employs TRBV4-1 and TRBJ2-1, with D possibly TRBD2 on 7 matching bases. CDR3 length: 16 amino acids. V shed 4 bases and J shed 4 bases, with 17 bases lying between them. The germline gives CDR1 MGHRA, CDR2 YSYEKL. CDR3 region: CASSRDTSAKYNEQFF. The CDR3 nucleotides are TGCGCCAGCAGCCGGGACACTAGCGCCAAATACAATGAGCAGTTCTTC.

The chain recombines TRBV27 with TRBJ2-1, with 13 bases identical to TRBD2. The germline CDR1 and CDR2 sequences are MNHEY and SMNVEV (reference sequence). The CDR3 is made up of 15 amino acids. Trimming at V came to 5 bases and at J to 7 bases, leaving 5 bases not matched to a gene. CDR3 bases: TGTGCCAGCAGTCCACTAGCGGGAGGGCCTAATGAGCAGTTCTTC. It translates to CASSPLAGGPNEQFF.

The rearrangement joins TRBV6-5 to TRBJ2-7; no firm D call. Germline CDR1 MNHEY, CDR2 SVGAGI. The CDR3 is made up of 15 amino acids. Trimming took off 5 bases at V and 2 bases at J, with 16 bases between the two ends. The CDR3 bases are TGTGCCAGCAGTGGGCCGGACGCGGTGACCTACGAGCAGTACTTC. It specifies CASSGPDAVTYEQYF.

This clone showed up just once. The chain couples TRBV2 to TRBJ1-2; D might be TRBD1 (5 bases). The germline CDR1 and CDR2 sequences are SNHLY and FYNNEI. V lost 6 bases and J lost 1, with 21 bases in between. The CDR3 runs to 17 residues. DNA of the CDR3: TGTGCCAGCAGCGAAATACACGGGGCCGTTATTAACTATGGCTACACCTTC. It yields the protein CASSEIHGAVINYGYTF.

The chain couples TRBV5-5 to TRBJ1-4; 8 nucleotides match TRBD1. Unmatched junction bases numbered 10, after V lost 4 bases and J lost 8 bases. This CDR3 contains 15 residues. Germline loops: CDR1 SGHKS, CDR2 YYEKEE (reference sequence). This chain's CDR3 is CASSPDRVGREKLFF. In nucleotides, the CDR3 is TGTGCCAGCAGCCCGGACAGGGTCGGGAGAGAAAAACTGTTTTTT. Complete variable domain (other parts from reference TRBV5-5 and TRBJ1-4): DAGVTQSPTHLIKTRGQQVTLRCSPISGHKSVSWYQQVLGQGPQFIFQYYEKEERGRGNFPDRFSARQFPNYSSELNVNALLLGDSALYLCASSPDRVGREKLFFGSGTQLSVL.

The chain carries TRBV5-3 and TRBJ2-3; 11 nucleotides match TRBD1. TRBV5-3 is filed as an ORF, its function uncertain. The CDR3 consists of 15 residues. J lost 3 bases, V lost 4 bases, and 4 bases had no gene match. The CDR3 region is CARSKGQGVTDTQYF. CDR3 bases: TGTGCCAGAAGCAAGGGACAGGGGGTAACAGATACGCAGTATTTT.

The chain is built from TRBV29-1 and TRBJ1-1; D perhaps matches TRBD1 (6 bases). Germline CDR1 reads SQVTM; CDR2 reads ANQGSEA. The V and J ends lost 4 bases and 6 bases respectively, with 6 bases between them. The CDR3 contains 10 residues. For the CDR3, the DNA is TGCAGCGTTGGGGGGCCTGAAGCTTTCTTT. Residues: CSVGGPEAFF.

This clone was detected only a few times. CDR3 protein: CASSQPGQETQYF. The CDR3 DNA reads as TGCGCCAGCAGCCAACCAGGGCAAGAGACCCAGTACTTC. This sequence joins TRBV4-1 and TRBJ2-5; TRBD1 might be the D (5 bases). Between the trimmed V and J ends, which lost 2 bases and 2 bases, there was a span of 6 bases. Germline values: CDR1 MGHRA, CDR2 YSYEKL. CDR3 size: 13 residues.

The chain is built from TRBV15 and TRBJ1-4; TRBD1 is a possible D gene (5 bases). This CDR3 is built from 13 residues. Trimming stripped 4 bases from V and 5 bases from J, with 8 bases between. Germline CDR1 and CDR2: LNHNV and YYDKDF (reference sequence). CDR3 sequence: CATSIGANEKLFF. In DNA form, the CDR3 reads TGTGCCACCAGCATAGGGGCGAATGAAAAACTGTTTTTT.

The rearrangement joins TRBV7-2 to TRBJ2-2; TRBD2 matches 7 bases. Germline V gene data show CDR1 as SGHTA and CDR2 as FQGNSA. V trimming: 3 bases; J trimming: 3 bases; junction bases outside the gene matches: 4. The length of the CDR3 is 15 residues. CDR3 bases: TGTGCCAGCAGCTTTCAAGCGGGGTACACCGGGGAGCTGTTTTTT. Translating it yields CASSFQAGYTGELFF.

J is TRBJ2-5 and V is TRBV19; 11 nucleotides agree with TRBD1. The assigned J gene may be wrong: the sequence end matches TRBJ2-7 better. The germline V gene has CDR1 LNHDA and CDR2 SQIVND (reference sequence). The CDR3 length is 15 residues. The CDR3 spells CASSTGEGTGGEQYF. The CDR3 DNA reads TGTGCCAGTAGTACCGGAGAAGGGACAGGGGGCGAGCAGTACTTC.

This chain joins TRBV19 and TRBJ1-5; D remains unclear. Trimming pared 3 bases from V and 3 bases from J, leaving 9 bases between. The CDR3 has 14 amino acids. Germline CDR1 reads LNHDA; CDR2 reads SQIVND (reference sequence). CDR3 DNA sequence: TGTGCCAGTAGTATGCTAGGTAACAATCAGCCCCAGCATTTT. Translating it yields CASSMLGNNQPQHF.

The rearrangement uses TRBV6-4 and TRBJ2-7, with D perhaps matching TRBD2 (6 bases). The germline CDR1 and CDR2 sequences are MRHNA and SNTAGT. The CDR3 is made up of 14 amino acids. V dropped 5 bases and J dropped 0 bases, with 11 bases sitting between them. The DNA of the CDR3 is TGTGCCAGCAGTAGGGCGGGGAGCTCCTACGAGCAGTACTTC. Amino acids: CASSRAGSSYEQYF.

J is TRBJ2-1 and V is TRBV21-1; TRBD2, as called in the table, went unchecked against the DNA. TRBV21-1 is termed a pseudogene. The CDR3 is 16 residues long. The CDR3 DNA follows: TGTGCCAGCAGCAAATGGGCGGGAGGTGGGTACAATGAGCAGTTCTTC. Protein sequence: CASSKWAGGGYNEQFF.

J is TRBJ2-1 and V is TRBV4-1, with TRBD2 identical over 8 bases. The CDR3 spans 15 residues. Germline values: CDR1 MGHRA, CDR2 YSYEKL. Unmatched junction bases numbered 4, after V lost 6 bases and J lost 0 bases. In DNA form, the CDR3 reads TGCGCCAGCAGTCCGAGCGGGAGCTCCTACAATGAGCAGTTCTTC. Translating it yields CASSPSGSSYNEQFF.

This chain joins TRBV4-1 and TRBJ2-1; D ambiguous. The ends were cut back, 4 bases at V and 7 bases at J, with 14 bases in the middle. The CDR3 runs 14 residues. The V gene's germline CDR1 is MGHRA and CDR2 YSYEKL. DNA of the CDR3: TGCGCCAGCAGCCCCGTTGTACTCGTAAATGAGCAGTTCTTC. This translates into CASSPVVLVNEQFF.

J is TRBJ1-3 and V is TRBV19; no definite D call. Per germline, CDR1 LNHDA and CDR2 SQIVND (reference sequence). With 6 bases removed from V and 6 bases from J, the gap between germline ends came to 21 bases. This CDR3 comprises 16 residues. The CDR3 spells CASRRTYYSEENTIYF. The CDR3 nucleotides read TGTGCCAGTAGGAGAACCTACTACTCTGAAGAAAACACCATATATTTT. Full variable domain (outside the CDR3, taken from reference TRBV19 and TRBJ1-3): DGGITQSPKYLFRKEGQNVTLSCEQNLNHDAMYWYRQDPGQGLRLIYYSQIVNDFQKGDIAEGYSVSREKKESFPLTVTSAQKNPTAFYLCASRRTYYSEENTIYFGEGSWLTVV.

The chain carries TRBV5-1 and TRBJ2-3; D is uncertain. This CDR3 is built from 14 residues. The germline V gene encodes CDR1 SGHRS and CDR2 YFSETQ. V shed 4 bases and J shed 1 base, with 10 bases lying between them. In DNA, the CDR3 is TGCGCCAGCAGCCTGGACCCGGGCACAGATACGCAGTATTTT. Amino acids: CASSLDPGTDTQYF.

The rearrangement joins TRBV27 to TRBJ2-2, with 12 bases that match TRBD2. The CDR3 is 18 amino acids. The germline CDR1 and CDR2 sequences are MNHEY and SMNVEV (reference sequence). Trimming took 6 bases from V and 4 from J; bases not matched to a gene: 12. CDR3 sequence (DNA): TGTGCCAGCAGCCCCGATCTAGCGGGAGGGCCGAGCACCGGGGAGCTGTTTTTT. Translating it yields CASSPDLAGGPSTGELFF.

The genes are TRBV29-1 and TRBJ1-1, with TRBD1 matching 7 bases. Germline lookup yields CDR1 SQVTM and CDR2 ANQGSEA. The CDR3 has 13 residues. J lost 0 bases, V lost 6 bases, and 4 bases had no gene match. The CDR3 here is CSVQGLMNTEAFF. In nucleotides, the CDR3 is TGCAGCGTACAGGGGCTAATGAACACTGAAGCTTTCTTT.

DNA of the CDR3: TGTGCCACCAGCCCTCGGACTAGCGGGTCCTACGAGCAGTACTTC. Translation gives CATSPRTSGSYEQYF. The chain combines TRBV15 with TRBJ2-7; 11 bases fit TRBD2. Germline lookup yields CDR1 LNHNV and CDR2 YYDKDF (reference sequence). After removal of 5 bases from V and 1 base from J, the junction contained 4 bases not matched to a gene. The CDR3 consists of 15 residues.